The present entry profiles one TCR beta chain with its context. Its antigen target is currently unknown. Library prep was done by the immunoSEQ multiplex PCR assay. For the multiplex PCR, a mixture combining 60 forward primers for TCR Vbeta segments and 13 reverse primers for TCR Jbeta segments was used. The CDR3 region of rearranged TCR beta genes was amplified from genomic DNA by a multiplex PCR assay. The Illumina HiSeq System was used to sequence the amplified TCR beta libraries as 87-base-pair reads. The original methods were these. A later analysis counted tens of millions of unique TCR beta chains across the 550 to 700 repertoires, and some 11 million of these chains were shared by at least two donors. Raw reads were error-corrected and collapsed into unique sequences with a nearest-neighbor algorithm that merged closely related sequences to remove PCR and sequencing errors. CDR3 sequences were aligned to IMGT reference sequences to assign V, D and J gene segments. For a sequence to be retained, at least a six-nucleotide match to both a V gene segment and a J gene segment was required. Rearrangements were classified as productive when the CDR3 lacked stop codons and remained in frame with V and J, and all other rearrangements were classified as non-productive. CDR3 was defined according to IMGT convention as the region running from the second conserved V-encoded cysteine to the conserved J-encoded phenylalanine. The earlier analysis of 587 of the donors excluded sequences that lacked an unambiguous match to a single V gene segment. In an earlier analysis of approximately 550 of the donors, V segments were called functional above 56.7% productive rearrangements and were called segregating when the between-donor standard deviation exceeded 5%. A statistical classification framework was developed to diagnose cytomegalovirus status using the catalog of TCR beta chain sequences. A later analysis assigned V and J genes by comparing TCR nucleotide sequences with IMGT/GENE-DB human TR gene sequences. The TCRdist pipeline was used in a later analysis to assign CDR3 sequences and most-parsimonious VDJ recombination scenarios. In a later analysis, every TCR beta chain was defined by the combination of its CDR3 amino acid sequence and its V-gene family, and reads without a unique V-gene family were dropped. A later analysis removed roughly 590 highly shared, low-generation-probability nucleotide sequences to deal with suspected cross-contamination and a sequencing artifact. In a later analysis, a clonal expansion index was calculated for each public chain from normalized within-repertoire ranks of inferred template counts. A later analysis computed generation probabilities with a VDJ recombination model fitted to out-of-frame rearrangements, and checked the results against IGoR. A later analysis scored TCR-TCR, TCR-HLA and TCR-CMV co-occurrence with hypergeometric tests, applying a repertoire-size bias correction to TCR pairs. A later analysis estimated false discovery rates by permuting HLA or CMV assignments 20 times. In a later analysis, co-occurring TCRs were grouped using DBSCAN, with TCRdist sequence similarity added in when clustering inside HLA-allele-positive subsets. Co-occurrence clustering excluded repertoires with fewer than 30,000 or more than 120,000 public chains, plus five with anomalous nucleotide sharing. The table comes from immuneACCESS by way of TCRdb, which keeps in-frame sequences with V and J called. Part of the clones is missing from these tables; in studies checked, under half for an unresolved V gene and the rest for unknown reasons. The V and J calls and clone size come from that table; D and trimming were worked out from the DNA. The sample table records about 200,000 clones. The ten largest clonotypes hold 1.1% of the sample.

This entry belongs to a study of cytomegalovirus exposure and HLA in healthy donors (dated by TCRdb to between 2016 and 2019). Turning to the overall study: According to an earlier analysis of 587 of the donors, about 190 million T cells yielded 117 million unique TCR beta sequences and less than 300 Gb of sequence data. Roughly 300 gigabases of sequencing data and around 80 million unique TCR sequences made up an early release that covered 500 to 700 HLA-typed donors. The genetic ancestry cluster associated with self-reported Caucasian donors included 81% of the roughly 390 genotyped donors. The study was designed to test whether signatures of past pathogen exposure could be identified by cataloging public T cell receptors. The study used immunosequencing to profile the T cell repertoires of some 600 subjects and linked those repertoires to cytomegalovirus serostatus. In addition to the first cohort of 666 subjects, a separate validation cohort of 120 different subjects was used. High-throughput TCR immunosequencing, statistical association of individual TCRs with disease status, and machine learning were combined to predict cytomegalovirus infection status. A later analysis re-examined previously published TCR beta repertoires from just over 650 donors and added high-resolution HLA genotyping to investigate patterns of TCR occurrence. Rather than drawing on any new phenotypic data, the later analysis identified candidate immune exposures from TCR beta sequences and the way those sequences occurred across donors. An earlier analysis of 587 of the donors used high-throughput TCR beta sequencing to judge whether each TCR beta V gene segment behaved as functional or pseudogenic. Alongside the repertoire data, information on donor age, sex, ethnicity and CMV serostatus was compiled. A later genetic analysis used genome-wide SNP genotypes for about three fifths of the 666 donors, treating that subset as a discovery cohort. Every discovery cohort repertoire had been produced on one sequencing platform. HLA typing included class I and class II loci at four-digit resolution. Typing coverage differed by locus: A, B, C, DRB1 and DQB1 were typed in roughly 620-630 donors, DQA1 in 500 to 550, DPA1 in some 570, and DPB1 in approximately 450. A handful of DR-DQ haplotypes were handled as single units for association and clustering because linkage in the cohort was strong. Among some 410 genotyped donors of the cohort, an average of roughly 230,000 unique TCR beta nucleotide sequences was sequenced per donor, of which about 18% were non-productive. Study-level results and caveats: HLA typing was unavailable for some donors at each locus, so association tests used only the typed subset. In a later analysis, HLA-associated TCR beta chains were found to be more clonally expanded and to have lower generation probabilities than equally common non-associated chains. A further reported finding was that TCR beta sequences accurately predicted the HLA-A and HLA-B alleles for most subjects in the first cohort. A cluster of highly shared sequence variants was judged likely to represent a technical artifact of the sequencing pipeline. Linkage disequilibrium might explain the correlated functional status among segregating V segments, but an unknown experimental factor could not be ruled out. Over 15 rarely observed V segments, including chromosome 9 orphons, were excluded from the earlier analysis of approximately 500 of the donors because counts were too low. Cytomegalovirus status was reported to be diagnosed by the classifier with high specificity and sensitivity in both the original and validation cohorts. In a later genetic analysis, fewer N-insertions in productive TCRs were reported among donors in an Asian-associated ancestry cluster than the roughly 700-donor mean. An association between a missense DCLRE1C variant and V-gene and J-gene trimming of TCR beta chains was found in a later genetic analysis and replicated in an independent cohort. Broadly in line with IMGT annotations, most TCR beta V segments showed up in productive rearrangements about 87% or about 30% of the time in an earlier analysis of 450 to 600 of the donors. In a later analysis, most CMV-associated TCR beta chains were found to appear HLA-restricted, with HLA associations seemingly driven largely by CMV exposure. In a later analysis, several top co-occurrence clusters were reported to appear linked to parvovirus B19, influenza, CMV and Epstein-Barr virus. The only immune exposure information available for the cohort was CMV serostatus. The authors suggested that the approach could potentially be generalized to other disease states and immunological phenotypes. When HLA alleles, especially DR and DQ, strongly co-occurred, attributing TCR associations to individual alleles was difficult. In a later analysis, some 18,000 TCR beta sequences were associated with specific HLA alleles at a false discovery rate of 0.05. In a later analysis, the rate of TCR association differed among HLA loci, with DRB1 alleles having the most associated TCRs and HLA-C alleles having the fewest. Sequencing depth was assumed to be roughly uniform across donors in the presence/absence analyses, though that assumption may not hold. Most TCR sequences were seen in very few donors, while some public TCRs were found in many individuals. The study listed around 160 TCR beta chains as associated with cytomegalovirus. Some IMGT-functional V segments, including TRBV6-2 and TRBV6-3, could not be distinguished by the 87-base-pair reads and were therefore excluded. Only TCR beta chains were sequenced in this cohort, and the absence of alpha or paired-chain data limited detectable features. A few of the identified cytomegalovirus-associated TCR beta chains were confirmed in vitro to be specific for cytomegalovirus antigens.

The cohort comprised approximately 700 healthy bone marrow donors. At the time of sampling, every cohort member was nominally healthy, though immune exposures that went unrecorded were likely present. The donor tested CMV seropositive, placing the donor among the 250 to 350 seropositive members of the cohort. A peripheral blood sample was collected from each donor, and TCR beta sequencing was performed on peripheral blood mononuclear cells. The Qiagen DNeasy Blood Extraction Kit was used to extract genomic DNA from the blood cell samples. V is shortened by 5 bases, J by 0 bases, and the region joining them spans 8 bases. Sequences MNHEY (CDR1) and SMNVEV (CDR2) are obtained from the germline V gene (reference sequence). The CDR3, cysteine through phenylalanine, is 15 amino acids long. Left in the record is the CDR3 DNA by itself, 45 bases read in frame from the first base.

Sequencing was performed on PBMCs. The sequence derives from a girl under 10 years old in good health and CMV-seropositive. Here the chain combines TRBV27 and TRBJ2-6, with no D gene named confidently. CDR3 protein: CASSTLSSGANVLTF. In nucleotides, the sequence is TGTGCCAGCAGTACCCTGAGCTCTGGGGCCAACGTCCTGACTTTC.